The 22 T cell receptor beta chains presented below share a single source sample, sequenced in a study of T cell repertoires in cytomegalovirus infection. Via MiXCR, TCRdb re-called the reads, giving one row per CDR3 protein. The sample records around 55,000 distinct CDR3 sequences, around 20% being singletons. These TCRs are of unknown antigen specificity. Here the sequenced sample was CD8+ T cells from cultured PBMCs, taken from culture after CMV antigen stimulation. The receptors shown here come from a human donor in good health (CMV status not recorded). Some clones in this sample may be carry-over from other donors' samples.

The sample holds many counts of this clonotype. This rearrangement joins TRBV13 to TRBJ2-1, with TRBD2 matching 9 bases. J was trimmed by 6 bases and V by 5 bases; bases with no gene match: 2. The CDR3 contains 13 residues. Germline V gene data show CDR1 as PRHDT and CDR2 as FYEKMQ (reference sequence). CDR3 DNA: TGTGCCAGCAGCGGCGGGAGGGGCAATGAGCAGTTCTTC. It encodes CASSGGRGNEQFF.

In its sample, this clonotype was seen a few times. The V call is TRBV28, the J call TRBJ1-5; weak D call: TRBD1 (5 bases). This CDR3 contains 16 residues. The germline V gene encodes CDR1 MDHEN and CDR2 SYDVKM. The V gene lost 3 bases and the J gene lost 3 bases, with 15 bases spanning the gap. The CDR3 coding sequence is TGTGCCAGCAGTTTTCGAAGGACATATCCCAATCAGCCCCAGCATTTT. Translation gives CASSFRRTYPNQPQHF.

This clonotype was counted between two and nine times. This sequence joins TRBV6-6 and TRBJ1-6; a possible D gene is TRBD1 (5 bases). The CDR3 sequence is 20 residues long. CDR1 and CDR2 (germline): MNHNY, SVGAGI (reference sequence). Trimming shortened V by 0 bases and J by 9 bases, and 27 bases separated the two germline ends. CDR3 residues: CASSYSNGDEPSLDVSPLHF. The CDR3 DNA reads as TGTGCCAGCAGTTACTCGAATGGGGACGAGCCTTCCCTCGACGTTTCACCCCTCCACTTT.

This clonotype was seen ten or more times. The rearrangement links TRBV6-1 to TRBJ2-7; D not resolved. The CDR3 has 13 residues. The germline gives CDR1 MNHNS, CDR2 SASEGT. Trimming stripped 4 bases from V and 1 base from J, with 8 bases between. CDR3 sequence (DNA): TGTGCCAGCAGTGTAAGGCTGTCCTACGAGCAGTACTTC. Translation gives CASSVRLSYEQYF.

This clonotype was seen only a few times. This chain connects TRBV28 to TRBJ2-3, with D hard to call. Trimming cost V 2 bases and J 2 bases, with 8 bases left between them. This CDR3 contains 14 residues. CDR1 and CDR2 from the germline V gene are MDHEN and SYDVKM. This CDR3 reads CASSLVGSTDTQYF. The CDR3 region has the DNA TGTGCCAGCAGTTTAGTCGGATCCACAGATACGCAGTATTTT. Variable domain in full (rest from reference TRBV28 and TRBJ2-3): DVKVTQSSRYLVKRTGEKVFLECVQDMDHENMFWYRQDPGLGLRLIYFSYDVKMKEKGDIPEGYSVSREKKERFSLILESASTNQTSMYLCASSLVGSTDTQYFGPGTRLTVL.

This clonotype came up a few times. The chain carries TRBV7-9 and TRBJ1-2; no reliable D call. From germline, CDR1 is SEHNR and CDR2 FQNEAQ (reference sequence). The CDR3 runs 14 residues. V lost 5 bases and J 3 bases, leaving 13 bases between the germline ends. For the CDR3, the DNA is TGTGCCAGCAGCCTCTCTCCAGCCTACTATGGCTACACCTTC. Its translation: CASSLSPAYYGYTF. Full variable domain (rest looked up from reference TRBV7-9 and TRBJ1-2): DTGVSQNPRHKITKRGQNVTFRCDPISEHNRLYWYRQTLGQGPEFLTYFQNEAQLEKSRLLSDRFSAERPKGSFSTLEIQRTEQGDSAMYLCASSLSPAYYGYTFGSGTRLTVV.

The V call is TRBV27, the J call TRBJ1-1; no reliable D call. V was cut by 8 bases and J by 4 bases, with 8 bases left in between. The CDR3 loop spans 11 amino acids. Germline CDR1 reads MNHEY; CDR2 reads SMNVEV (reference sequence). CDR3 amino acids: CASGVPTEAFF. The CDR3 region has the DNA TGTGCCAGCGGGGTACCCACTGAAGCTTTCTTT.

The V gene is TRBV6-2 or TRBV6-3, the J gene TRBJ1-1; the match to TRBD1 covers 7 bases. Germline CDR1 is MNHEY and CDR2 is SVGEGT. After removal of 6 bases from V and 3 bases from J, the junction contained 13 bases not matched to a gene. This CDR3 has 16 amino acids. The CDR3 here is CASRPLRQGGDTEAFF. In DNA form, the CDR3 reads TGTGCCAGCAGACCGCTGAGACAGGGTGGGGACACTGAAGCTTTCTTT.

This clonotype was counted only a few times. The chain combines TRBV7-2 with TRBJ2-7; no reliable D call. Per the germline V gene, CDR1 is SGHTA and CDR2 is FQGNSA. Trimming shortened V by 3 bases and J by 0 bases, and 18 bases separated the two germline ends. The CDR3 is made up of 17 amino acids. The CDR3 here is CASSFAPKITHSYEQYF. The CDR3 coding sequence is TGTGCCAGCAGCTTTGCTCCCAAAATAACTCACTCCTACGAGCAGTACTTC.

This clonotype was picked up one time. The chain recombines TRBV29-1 with TRBJ2-3; D is perhaps TRBD1 (6 bases). The V end lost 4 bases, the J end lost 1 base, and 12 bases lay between the germline ends. CDR1 and CDR2 from the germline V gene are SQVTM and ANQGSEA. This CDR3 is 14 amino acids long. CDR3 sequence: CSVVGGLGTDTQYF. The CDR3 DNA reads TGCAGCGTTGTAGGGGGTCTTGGCACAGATACGCAGTATTTT.

This clonotype has just a few counts. This chain links TRBV7-3 with TRBJ2-1, with TRBD2 as a possible D gene (6 bases). This CDR3 has 14 residues. Trimming stripped 10 bases from V and 0 bases from J, with 13 bases between. CDR1 SGHTA and CDR2 FQGTGA come from the germline V gene. The CDR3 is CATSTGSSYNEQFF. The DNA for the CDR3 is TGTGCCACTTCCACCGGGAGCTCCTACAATGAGCAGTTCTTC.

Here the CDR3 DNA reads TGTGCCAGCAGGCCCAGCGGGGGAGGCACAGATACGCAGTATTTT. Encoded protein: CASRPSGGGTDTQYF. The chain employs TRBV12-3 or TRBV12-4 and TRBJ2-3; 8 nucleotides align to TRBD2. J lost 1 base, V lost 6 bases, and 6 bases had no gene match. The CDR3 runs 15 residues.

The chain links TRBV28 to TRBJ2-5; D is possibly TRBD1 (7 bases). CDR3 size: 15 residues. V lost 6 bases, J lost 4 bases, and 18 bases lay in between. Germline-derived CDR1 and CDR2 are MDHEN and SYDVKM. The CDR3 DNA follows: TGTGCCAGCAGCCGACAGGGTGGGAGGCTAGAGACCCAGTACTTC. Translated: CASSRQGGRLETQYF.

The chain carries TRBV7-8 and TRBJ1-4; D uncertain. The CDR3 consists of 12 residues. Germline lookup yields CDR1 SGHVS and CDR2 FQNEAQ. Trimming took off 8 bases at V and 11 bases at J, with 15 bases between the two ends. CDR3 region: CASGFRNVKLFF. CDR3 nucleotide sequence: TGTGCCAGCGGGTTCCGAAACGTCAAACTGTTTTTT.

V usage is TRBV10-3 and J usage is TRBJ2-7; D is uncertain. Trimming took off 7 bases at V and 1 base at J, with 11 bases between the two ends. In germline, CDR1 is ENHRY, CDR2 SYGVKD. The CDR3 spans 13 residues. This CDR3 is CAITTTPSYEQYF. Here the CDR3 DNA reads TGTGCCATCACTACCACACCTTCCTACGAGCAGTACTTC.

The gene calls are TRBV6-6 and TRBJ1-1, with a tentative D call TRBD1 (6 bases). The germline V gene has CDR1 MNHNY and CDR2 SVGAGI (reference sequence). The ends were cut back, 5 bases at V and 4 bases at J, with 11 bases in the middle. The CDR3 runs 13 residues. CDR3 protein: CASSVSQGTEAFF. The CDR3 DNA reads as TGTGCCAGCAGTGTTTCACAGGGCACTGAAGCTTTCTTT.

This clonotype was counted a few times. The V gene is TRBV12-3 or TRBV12-4, the J gene TRBJ2-3, with a tentative D call TRBD2 (5 bases). CDR3 length: 13 residues. The V end was cut by 3 bases, the J end by 4 bases, with 8 bases between. Here the CDR3 DNA reads TGTGCCAGCAGTTTGTCGCGGGCAGATACGCAGTATTTT. This encodes CASSLSRADTQYF.

The CDR3 nucleotides read TGTGCCAGCAGTTTAGGGGGCCACACTGAAGCTTTCTTT. This gives the protein CASSLGGHTEAFF. The chain employs TRBV27 and TRBJ1-1, with TRBD1 as a possible D gene (6 bases). This CDR3 region has 13 residues. CDR1 MNHEY and CDR2 SMNVEV come from the germline V gene (reference sequence). V dropped 2 bases and J dropped 3 bases, with 7 bases sitting between them.

The J gene is TRBJ2-6, the V gene TRBV6-4, with 8 bases lining up with TRBD1. With 6 bases clipped from V and 4 bases from J, the junction kept 5 bases outside the gene matches. The length of the CDR3 is 15 residues. From germline, CDR1 is MRHNA and CDR2 SNTAGT. CDR3: CASSQGAEGANVLTF. The DNA of the CDR3 is TGTGCCAGCAGCCAGGGGGCGGAGGGGGCCAACGTCCTGACTTTC.

The J gene is TRBJ2-7, the V gene TRBV4-1; D remains ambiguous. CDR1 is MGHRA, CDR2 YSYEKL, per germline. The ends were cut back, 0 bases at V and 2 bases at J, with 14 bases in the middle. The CDR3 loop spans 16 amino acids. CDR3 amino acids: CASSQDRSPTPYEQYF. Written as DNA, the CDR3 is TGCGCCAGCAGCCAAGATAGAAGCCCGACTCCCTACGAGCAGTACTTC.

The count of this clonotype is one. The chain joins TRBV6-5 to TRBJ2-1, with TRBD2 as a possible D gene (6 bases). Germline CDR1 is MNHEY and CDR2 is SVGAGI. The CDR3 runs to 15 residues. The V end lost 4 bases, the J end lost 8 bases, and 18 bases lay between the germline ends. The CDR3, as DNA: TGTGCCAGCAGTTCTCGGACTACATTAAAGGATGAGCAGTTCTTC. Residues: CASSSRTTLKDEQFF.

In its sample, this clonotype was seen a few times. The CDR3 reads CASSMLAGGIDEQYF. CDR3 nucleotides: TGTGCCAGCAGCATGTTAGCGGGAGGGATAGACGAGCAGTACTTC. The rearrangement joins TRBV7-8 to TRBJ2-7; 11 nucleotides line up with TRBD2. Germline assignment: CDR1 SGHVS and CDR2 FQNEAQ. Losses at the gene ends were 5 bases for V and 5 bases for J; bases not matched to a gene: 8. This CDR3 comprises 15 residues.